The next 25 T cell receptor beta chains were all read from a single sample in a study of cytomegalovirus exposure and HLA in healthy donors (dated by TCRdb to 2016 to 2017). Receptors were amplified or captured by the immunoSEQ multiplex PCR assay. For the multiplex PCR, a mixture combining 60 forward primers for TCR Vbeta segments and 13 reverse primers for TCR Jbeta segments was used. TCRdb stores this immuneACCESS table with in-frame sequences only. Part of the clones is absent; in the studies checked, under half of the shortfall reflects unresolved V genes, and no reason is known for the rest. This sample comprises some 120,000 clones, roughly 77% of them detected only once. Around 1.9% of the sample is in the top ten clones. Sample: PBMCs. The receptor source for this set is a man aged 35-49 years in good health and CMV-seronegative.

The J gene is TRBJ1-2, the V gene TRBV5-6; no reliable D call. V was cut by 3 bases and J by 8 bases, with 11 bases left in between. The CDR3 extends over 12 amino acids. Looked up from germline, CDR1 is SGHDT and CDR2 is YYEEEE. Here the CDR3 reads CASSYTRVGYTF. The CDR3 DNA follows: TGTGCCAGCAGCTATACACGGGTGGGCTACACCTTC.

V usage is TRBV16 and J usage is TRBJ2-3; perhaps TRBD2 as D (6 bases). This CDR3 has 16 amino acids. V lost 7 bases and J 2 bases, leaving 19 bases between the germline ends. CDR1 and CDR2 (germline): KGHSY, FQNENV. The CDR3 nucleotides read TGTGCCAGCACCGGGGTCCGGGAGTTGAACACAGATACGCAGTATTTT. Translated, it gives CASTGVRELNTDTQYF.

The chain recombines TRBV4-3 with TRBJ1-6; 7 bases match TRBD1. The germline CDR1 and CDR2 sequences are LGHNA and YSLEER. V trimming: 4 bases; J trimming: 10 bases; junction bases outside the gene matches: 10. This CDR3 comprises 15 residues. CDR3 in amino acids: CASSLLRQGRSPLHF. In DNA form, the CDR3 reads TGCGCCAGCAGCCTTCTGAGACAGGGACGGTCACCCCTCCACTTT.

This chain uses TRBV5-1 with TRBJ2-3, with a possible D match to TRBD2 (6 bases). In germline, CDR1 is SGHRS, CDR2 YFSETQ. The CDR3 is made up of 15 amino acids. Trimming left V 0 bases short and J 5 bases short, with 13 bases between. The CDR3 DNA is TGCGCCAGCAGCTTGGCAGGAGGGGAATTAGATACGCAGTATTTT. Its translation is CASSLAGGELDTQYF. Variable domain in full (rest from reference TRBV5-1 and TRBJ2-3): KAGVTQTPRYLIKTRGQQVTLSCSPISGHRSVSWYQQTPGQGLQFLFEYFSETQRNKGNFPGRFSGRQFSNSRSEMNVSTLELGDSALYLCASSLAGGELDTQYFGPGTRLTVL.

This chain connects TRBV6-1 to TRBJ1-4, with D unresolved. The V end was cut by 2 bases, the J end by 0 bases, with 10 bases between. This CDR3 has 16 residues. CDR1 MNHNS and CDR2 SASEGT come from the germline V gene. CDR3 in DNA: TGTGCCAGCAGTGAACCCGGGATTTCAACTAATGAAAAACTGTTTTTT. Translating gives CASSEPGISTNEKLFF.

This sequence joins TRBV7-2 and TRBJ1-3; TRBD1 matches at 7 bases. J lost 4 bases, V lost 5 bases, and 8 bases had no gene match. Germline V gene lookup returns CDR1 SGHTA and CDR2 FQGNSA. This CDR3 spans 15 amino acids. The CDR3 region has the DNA TGTGCCAGCAGCCCGACAGGGTCTTTCGGAAACACCATATATTTT. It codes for CASSPTGSFGNTIYF.

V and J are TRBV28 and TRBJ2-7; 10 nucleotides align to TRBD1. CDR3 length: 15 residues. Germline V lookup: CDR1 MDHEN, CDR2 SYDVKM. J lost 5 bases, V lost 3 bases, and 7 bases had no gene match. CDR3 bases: TGTGCCAGCAGTTTGGTAGATGGGACAGGGGACGAGCAGTACTTC. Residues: CASSLVDGTGDEQYF. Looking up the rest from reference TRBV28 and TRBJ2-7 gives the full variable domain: DVKVTQSSRYLVKRTGEKVFLECVQDMDHENMFWYRQDPGLGLRLIYFSYDVKMKEKGDIPEGYSVSREKKERFSLILESASTNQTSMYLCASSLVDGTGDEQYFGPGTRLTVT.

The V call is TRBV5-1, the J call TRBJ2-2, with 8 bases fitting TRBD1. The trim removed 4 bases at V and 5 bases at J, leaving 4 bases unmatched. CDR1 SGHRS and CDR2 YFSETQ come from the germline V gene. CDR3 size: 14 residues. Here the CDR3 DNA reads TGCGCCAGCAGCCGGAACAGGGGGACCGGGGAGCTGTTTTTT. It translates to CASSRNRGTGELFF.

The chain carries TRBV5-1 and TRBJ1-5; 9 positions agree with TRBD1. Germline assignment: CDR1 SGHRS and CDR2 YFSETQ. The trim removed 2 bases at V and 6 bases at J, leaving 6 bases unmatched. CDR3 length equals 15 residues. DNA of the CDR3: TGCGCCAGCAGCTTAACCACAGGGGGCGGTCAGCCCCAGCATTTT. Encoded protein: CASSLTTGGGQPQHF.

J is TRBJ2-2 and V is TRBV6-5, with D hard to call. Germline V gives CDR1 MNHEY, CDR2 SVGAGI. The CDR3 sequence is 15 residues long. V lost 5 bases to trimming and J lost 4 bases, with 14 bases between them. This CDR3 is CASSPLVPPTGELFF. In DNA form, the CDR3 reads TGTGCCAGCAGTCCGCTAGTACCCCCCACCGGGGAGCTGTTTTTT.

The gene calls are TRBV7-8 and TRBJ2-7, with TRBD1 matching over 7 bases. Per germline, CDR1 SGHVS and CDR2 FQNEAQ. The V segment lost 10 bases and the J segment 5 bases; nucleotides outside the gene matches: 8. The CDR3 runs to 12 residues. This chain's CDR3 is CATNQQGNEQYF. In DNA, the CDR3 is TGTGCCACCAACCAACAGGGGAACGAGCAGTACTTC.

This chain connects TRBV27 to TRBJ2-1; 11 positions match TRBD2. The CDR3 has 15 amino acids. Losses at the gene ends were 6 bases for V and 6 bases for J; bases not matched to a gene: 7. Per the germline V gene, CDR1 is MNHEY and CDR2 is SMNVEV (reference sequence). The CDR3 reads CASSPSTSGGNEQFF. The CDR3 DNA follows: TGTGCCAGCAGCCCCAGTACTAGCGGGGGCAATGAGCAGTTCTTC.

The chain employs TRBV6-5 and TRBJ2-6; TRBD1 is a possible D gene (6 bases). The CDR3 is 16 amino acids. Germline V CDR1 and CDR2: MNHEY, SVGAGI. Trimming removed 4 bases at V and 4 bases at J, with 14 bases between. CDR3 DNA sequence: TGTGCCAGCAGTTCCACAGGGTTCCCCGGGGCCAACGTCCTGACTTTC. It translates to CASSSTGFPGANVLTF.

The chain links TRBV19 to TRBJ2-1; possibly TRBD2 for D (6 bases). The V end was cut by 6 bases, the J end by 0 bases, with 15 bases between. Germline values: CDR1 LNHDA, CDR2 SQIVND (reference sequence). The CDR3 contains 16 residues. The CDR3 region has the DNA TGTGCCAGTAGGCCTAGCGCTGAGAGCTCCTACAATGAGCAGTTCTTC. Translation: CASRPSAESSYNEQFF. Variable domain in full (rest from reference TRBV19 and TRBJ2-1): DGGITQSPKYLFRKEGQNVTLSCEQNLNHDAMYWYRQDPGQGLRLIYYSQIVNDFQKGDIAEGYSVSREKKESFPLTVTSAQKNPTAFYLCASRPSAESSYNEQFFGPGTRLTVL.

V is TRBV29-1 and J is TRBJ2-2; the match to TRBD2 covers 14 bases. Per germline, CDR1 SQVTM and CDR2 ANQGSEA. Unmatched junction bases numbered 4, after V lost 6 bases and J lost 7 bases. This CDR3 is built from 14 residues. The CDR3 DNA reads TGCAGCGTCGCGGGACTAGCGGGAGTCGGGGAGCTGTTTTTT. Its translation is CSVAGLAGVGELFF.

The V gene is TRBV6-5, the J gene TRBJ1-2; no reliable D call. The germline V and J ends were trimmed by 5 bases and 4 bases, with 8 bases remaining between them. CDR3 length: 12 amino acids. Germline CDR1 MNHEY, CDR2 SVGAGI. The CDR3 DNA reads TGTGCCAGCAGTCCCGGGTCCTATGGCTACACCTTC. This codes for CASSPGSYGYTF.

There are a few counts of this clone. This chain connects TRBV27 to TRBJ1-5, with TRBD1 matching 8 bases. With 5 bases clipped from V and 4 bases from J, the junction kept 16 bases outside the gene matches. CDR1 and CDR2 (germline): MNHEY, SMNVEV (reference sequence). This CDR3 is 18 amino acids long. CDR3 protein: CASSPTTGEVLRNQPQHF. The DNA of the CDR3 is TGTGCCAGCAGTCCCACGACAGGGGAGGTGCTGAGGAATCAGCCCCAGCATTTT.

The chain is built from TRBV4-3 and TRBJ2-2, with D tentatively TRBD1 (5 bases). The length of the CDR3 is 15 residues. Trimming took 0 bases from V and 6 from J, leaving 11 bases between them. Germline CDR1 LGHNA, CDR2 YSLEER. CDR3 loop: CASSQELLGAGELFF. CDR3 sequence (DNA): TGCGCCAGCAGCCAAGAGCTTCTAGGGGCCGGGGAGCTGTTTTTT.

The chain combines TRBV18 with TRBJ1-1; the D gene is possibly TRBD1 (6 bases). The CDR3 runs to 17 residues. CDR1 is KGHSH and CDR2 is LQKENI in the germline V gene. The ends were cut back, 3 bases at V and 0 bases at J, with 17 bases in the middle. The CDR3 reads CASSPNLWTEMNTEAFF. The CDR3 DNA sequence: TGTGCCAGCTCACCCAATCTCTGGACAGAAATGAACACTGAAGCTTTCTTT.

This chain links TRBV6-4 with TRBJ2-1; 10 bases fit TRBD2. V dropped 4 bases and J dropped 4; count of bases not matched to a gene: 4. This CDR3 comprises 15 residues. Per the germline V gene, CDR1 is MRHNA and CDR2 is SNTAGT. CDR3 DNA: TGTGCCAGCAGTGTCGGGACTAGCGCTTACAATGAGCAGTTCTTC. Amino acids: CASSVGTSAYNEQFF.

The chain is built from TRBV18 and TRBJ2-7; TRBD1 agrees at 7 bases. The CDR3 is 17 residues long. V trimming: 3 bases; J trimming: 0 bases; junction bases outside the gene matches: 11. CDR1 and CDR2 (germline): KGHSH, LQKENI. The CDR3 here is CASSPAEDRRSSYEQYF. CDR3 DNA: TGTGCCAGCTCACCCGCTGAGGACAGGAGGAGCTCCTACGAGCAGTACTTC. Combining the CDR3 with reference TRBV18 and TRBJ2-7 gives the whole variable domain NAGVMQNPRHLVRRRGQEARLRCSPMKGHSHVYWYRQLPEEGLKFMVYLQKENIIDESGMPKERFSAEFPKEGPSILRIQQVVRGDSAAYFCASSPAEDRRSSYEQYFGPGTRLTVT.

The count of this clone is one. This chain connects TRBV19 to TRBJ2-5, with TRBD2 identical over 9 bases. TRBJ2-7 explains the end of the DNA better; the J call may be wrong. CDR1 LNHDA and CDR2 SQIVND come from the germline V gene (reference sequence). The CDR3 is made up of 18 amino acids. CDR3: CASSPSGLAGLINYEQYF. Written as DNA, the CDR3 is TGTGCCAGTAGTCCCTCCGGTCTAGCGGGACTCATAAACTACGAGCAGTACTTC.

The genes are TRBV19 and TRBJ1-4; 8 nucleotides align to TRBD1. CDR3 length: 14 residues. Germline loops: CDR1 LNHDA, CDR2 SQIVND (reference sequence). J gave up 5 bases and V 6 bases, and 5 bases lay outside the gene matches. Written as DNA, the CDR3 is TGTGCCAGTAGGCAACAGGGGGGAAATGAAAAACTGTTTTTT. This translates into CASRQQGGNEKLFF. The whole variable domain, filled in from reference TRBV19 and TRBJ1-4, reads DGGITQSPKYLFRKEGQNVTLSCEQNLNHDAMYWYRQDPGQGLRLIYYSQIVNDFQKGDIAEGYSVSREKKESFPLTVTSAQKNPTAFYLCASRQQGGNEKLFFGSGTQLSVL.

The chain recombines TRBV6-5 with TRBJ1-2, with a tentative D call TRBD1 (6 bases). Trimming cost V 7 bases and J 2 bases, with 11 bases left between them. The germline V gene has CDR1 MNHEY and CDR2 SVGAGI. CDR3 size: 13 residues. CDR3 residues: CASTTDRNYGYTF. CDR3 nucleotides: TGTGCCAGCACTACGGACAGAAACTATGGCTACACCTTC.

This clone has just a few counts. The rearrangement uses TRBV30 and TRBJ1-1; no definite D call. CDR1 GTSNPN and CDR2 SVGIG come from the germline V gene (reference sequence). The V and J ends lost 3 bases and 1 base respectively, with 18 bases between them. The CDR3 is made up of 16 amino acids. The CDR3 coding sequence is TGTGCCTGGAGAAGAGAAGGGAGGCAAAAGAACACTGAAGCTTTCTTT. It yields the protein CAWRREGRQKNTEAFF.